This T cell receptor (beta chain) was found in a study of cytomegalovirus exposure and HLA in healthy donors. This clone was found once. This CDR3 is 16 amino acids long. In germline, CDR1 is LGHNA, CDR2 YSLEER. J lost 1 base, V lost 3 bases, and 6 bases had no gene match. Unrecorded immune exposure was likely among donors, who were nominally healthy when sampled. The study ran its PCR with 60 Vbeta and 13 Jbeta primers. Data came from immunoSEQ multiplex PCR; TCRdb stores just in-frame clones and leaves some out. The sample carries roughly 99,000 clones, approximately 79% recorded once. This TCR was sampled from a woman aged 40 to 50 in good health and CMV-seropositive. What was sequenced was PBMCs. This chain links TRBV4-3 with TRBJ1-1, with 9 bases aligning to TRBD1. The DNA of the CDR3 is TGCGCCAGCAGCCAGAGACAGGGGGAGTGGAACACTGAAGCTTTCTTT. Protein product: CASSQRQGEWNTEAFF.